Below are 3 T cell receptor beta chains sequenced from a single sample in a study of blood T cell repertoires in COVID-19. Measured with immunoSEQ multiplex PCR; TCRdb has only the in-frame clones, and not every one. Here the sample spans a few hundred thousand clones, 84% being singletons. The sequencing input was PBMCs or T cells enriched from blood (not recorded which). Receptor source: a man in his fifties or sixties who had recovered from COVID-19.

The chain combines TRBV6-5 with TRBJ2-7; D may be TRBD1 (5 bases). Trimming stripped 2 bases from V and 3 bases from J, with 11 bases between. Germline V gene sequence: CDR1 MNHEY, CDR2 SVGAGI. CDR3 length: 14 residues. This chain's CDR3 is CASSYPTDSYEQYF. For the CDR3, the DNA is TGTGCCAGCAGTTACCCCACCGACAGCTACGAGCAGTACTTC.

This clone was counted ten times or more. The chain recombines TRBV6-5 with TRBJ2-7; 7 nucleotides match TRBD1. Losses at the gene ends were 6 bases for V and 4 bases for J; bases not matched to a gene: 9. CDR3 length equals 14 residues. Per the germline V gene, CDR1 is MNHEY and CDR2 is SVGAGI. Written as DNA, the CDR3 is TGTGCCAGCAGATGGATTCGGGACAGTTACGAGCAGTACTTC. This translates into CASRWIRDSYEQYF.

Written as DNA, the CDR3 is TGTGCCAGCACAAGACAGGGGAGCACTGAAGCTTTCTTT. Translation: CASTRQGSTEAFF. The chain employs TRBV12-3 or TRBV12-4 and TRBJ1-1, with 8 bases lining up with TRBD1. J was trimmed by 4 bases and V by 7 bases; bases with no gene match: 5. The CDR3 is 13 residues long.